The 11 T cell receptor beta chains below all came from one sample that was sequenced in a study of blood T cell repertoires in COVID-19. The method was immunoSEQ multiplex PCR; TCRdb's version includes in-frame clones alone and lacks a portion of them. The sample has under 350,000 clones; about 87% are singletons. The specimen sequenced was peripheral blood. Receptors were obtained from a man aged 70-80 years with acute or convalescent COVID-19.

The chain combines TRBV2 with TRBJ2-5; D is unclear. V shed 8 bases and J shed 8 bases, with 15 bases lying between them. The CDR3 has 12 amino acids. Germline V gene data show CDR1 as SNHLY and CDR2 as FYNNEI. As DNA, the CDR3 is TGTGCCAGCTCGGTGGTGTATCAAACCCAGTACTTC. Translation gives CASSVVYQTQYF.

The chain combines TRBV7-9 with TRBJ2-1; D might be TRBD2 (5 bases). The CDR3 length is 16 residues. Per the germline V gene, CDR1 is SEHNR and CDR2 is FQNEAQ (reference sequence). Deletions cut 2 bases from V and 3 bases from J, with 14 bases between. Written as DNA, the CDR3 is TGTGCCAGCAGCTTACCTCCCCCAGCGGACTACAATGAGCAGTTCTTC. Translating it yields CASSLPPPADYNEQFF.

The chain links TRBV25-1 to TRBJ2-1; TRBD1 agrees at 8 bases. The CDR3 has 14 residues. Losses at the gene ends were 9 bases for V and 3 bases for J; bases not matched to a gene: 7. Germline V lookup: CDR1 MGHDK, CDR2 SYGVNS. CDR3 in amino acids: CASQDRVNYNEQFF. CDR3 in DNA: TGTGCCAGTCAGGACAGGGTAAACTACAATGAGCAGTTCTTC.

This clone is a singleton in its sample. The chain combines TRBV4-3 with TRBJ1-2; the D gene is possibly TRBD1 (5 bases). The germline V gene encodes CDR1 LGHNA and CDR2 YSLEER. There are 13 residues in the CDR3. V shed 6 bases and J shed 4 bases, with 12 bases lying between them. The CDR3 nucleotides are TGCGCCAGCAGTTTAGGGGCTGGCTATGGCTACACCTTC. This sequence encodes CASSLGAGYGYTF.

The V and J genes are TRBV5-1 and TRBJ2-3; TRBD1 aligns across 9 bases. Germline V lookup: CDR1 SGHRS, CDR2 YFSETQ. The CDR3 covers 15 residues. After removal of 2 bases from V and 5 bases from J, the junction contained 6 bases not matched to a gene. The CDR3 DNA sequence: TGCGCCAGCAGCTTTGCGGGACAGGGTAGAGATACGCAGTATTTT. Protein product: CASSFAGQGRDTQYF.

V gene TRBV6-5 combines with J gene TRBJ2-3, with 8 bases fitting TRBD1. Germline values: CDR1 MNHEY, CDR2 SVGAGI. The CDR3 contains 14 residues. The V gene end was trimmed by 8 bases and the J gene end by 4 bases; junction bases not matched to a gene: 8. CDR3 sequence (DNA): TGTGCCAGCTTCCTGGACAGGGCGTCAGATACGCAGTATTTT. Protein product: CASFLDRASDTQYF.

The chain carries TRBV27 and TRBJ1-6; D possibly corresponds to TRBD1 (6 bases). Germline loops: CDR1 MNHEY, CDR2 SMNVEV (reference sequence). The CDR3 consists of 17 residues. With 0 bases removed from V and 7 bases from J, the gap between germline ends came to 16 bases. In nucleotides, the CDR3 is TGTGCCAGCAGTTTATCGGGAGGGGGGGAGTTAAATTCACCCCTCCACTTT. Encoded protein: CASSLSGGGELNSPLHF.

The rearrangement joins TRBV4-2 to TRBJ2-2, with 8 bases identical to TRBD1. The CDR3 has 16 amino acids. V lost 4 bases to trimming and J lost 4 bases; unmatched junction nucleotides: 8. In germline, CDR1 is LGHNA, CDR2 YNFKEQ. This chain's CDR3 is CASSPHPTGATGELFF. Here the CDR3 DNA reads TGTGCCAGCAGCCCGCACCCGACAGGGGCCACCGGGGAGCTGTTTTTT.

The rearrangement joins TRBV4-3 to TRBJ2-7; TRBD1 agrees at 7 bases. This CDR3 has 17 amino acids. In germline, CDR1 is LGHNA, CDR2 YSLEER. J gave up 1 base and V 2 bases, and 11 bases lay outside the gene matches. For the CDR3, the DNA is TGCGCCAGCAGCCAATCGATTGTTGGACAGGCGTCCTACGAGCAGTACTTC. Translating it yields CASSQSIVGQASYEQYF.

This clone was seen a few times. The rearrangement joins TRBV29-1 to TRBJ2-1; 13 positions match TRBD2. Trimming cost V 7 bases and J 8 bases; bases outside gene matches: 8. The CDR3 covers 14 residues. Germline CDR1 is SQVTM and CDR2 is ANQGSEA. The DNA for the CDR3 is TGCAGCGCCCGGTGGACTAGCGGGAGTTATGAGCAGTTCTTC. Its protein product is CSARWTSGSYEQFF.

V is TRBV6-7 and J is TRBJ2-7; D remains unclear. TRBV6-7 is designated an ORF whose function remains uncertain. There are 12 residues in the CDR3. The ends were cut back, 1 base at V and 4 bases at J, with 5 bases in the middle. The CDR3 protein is CASSYYLYEQYF. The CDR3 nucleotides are TGTGCCAGCAGTTACTATCTTTACGAGCAGTACTTC.